This passage covers 2 T cell receptor beta chains from one sample sequenced in a study of T cells in Graves' hyperthyroidism and ophthalmopathy (dated by TCRdb to between 2017 and 2020). The library came from multiplex PCR. TCRdb shows the sequencer as Illumina HiSeq 2000. TCR beta CDR3 regions were amplified from RNA transcripts. The first round of RT-PCR for the TCR CDR3 was performed with the HTBI primer set and the Qiagen OneStep RT-PCR kit. Using fastp trimming at Q25 and MiXCR clonotype assembly, TCRdb reanalyzed the public sequencing data and kept in-frame beta chains. When rows share a CDR3 protein, they turn into one entry using the most common DNA and genes. The sample table holds 300,000 to 450,000 distinct CDR3 sequences, of which approximately 25% were seen once. About 73% of the sample rests with the top ten. The sequenced sample consisted of blood. These receptors were collected from a man aged 45-65 years with Graves' hyperthyroidism.

This clonotype has at least ten counts. J is TRBJ2-1 and V is TRBV7-7; no clear D gene. There are 13 residues in the CDR3. Germline assignment: CDR1 SSHAT and CDR2 FNYEAQ (reference sequence). Between the trimmed V and J ends, which lost 1 base and 5 bases, there was a span of 6 bases. The CDR3 loop is CASSLEQHNEQFF. CDR3 coding DNA: TGTGCCAGCAGCTTAGAGCAGCACAATGAGCAGTTCTTC. Complete variable domain (other parts from reference TRBV7-7 and TRBJ2-1): GAGVSQSPRYKVTKRGQDVTLRCDPISSHATLYWYQQALGQGPEFLTYFNYEAQPDKSGLPSDRFSAERPEGSISTLTIQRTEQRDSAMYRCASSLEQHNEQFFGPGTRLTVL.

The chain links TRBV24-1 to TRBJ1-2; D perhaps matches TRBD1 (5 bases). Trimming stripped 4 bases from V and 8 bases from J, with 10 bases between. The CDR3 is 12 amino acids. The V gene's germline CDR1 is KGHDR and CDR2 SFDVKD. CDR3 in amino acids: CATSERGSGYTF. In nucleotides, the CDR3 is TGTGCCACCAGTGAGAGGGGTAGCGGCTACACCTTC.